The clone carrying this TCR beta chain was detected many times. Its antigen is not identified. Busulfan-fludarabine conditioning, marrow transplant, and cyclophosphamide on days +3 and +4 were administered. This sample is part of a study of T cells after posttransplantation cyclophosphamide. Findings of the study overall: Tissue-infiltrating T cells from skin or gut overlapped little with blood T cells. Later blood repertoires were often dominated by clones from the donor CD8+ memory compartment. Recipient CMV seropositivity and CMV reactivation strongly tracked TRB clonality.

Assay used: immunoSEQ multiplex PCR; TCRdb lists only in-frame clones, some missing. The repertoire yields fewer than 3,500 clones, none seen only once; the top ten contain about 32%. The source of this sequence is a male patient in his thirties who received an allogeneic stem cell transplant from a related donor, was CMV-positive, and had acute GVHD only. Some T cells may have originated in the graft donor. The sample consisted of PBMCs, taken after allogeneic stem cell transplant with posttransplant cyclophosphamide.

The CDR3 spells CASNSNGDIDYEQYF. In nucleotides, the CDR3 is TGTGCCAGCAATTCCAACGGGGACATTGACTACGAGCAGTACTTC. The chain is built from TRBV6-1 and TRBJ2-7; D possibly corresponds to TRBD1 (6 bases). The CDR3 runs to 15 residues. The V end was cut by 7 bases, the J end by 3 bases, with 19 bases between. Per the germline V gene, CDR1 is MNHNS and CDR2 is SASEGT.